The 29 T cell receptor beta chains reported below all come from one sample, sequenced in a study of post-analysis software for immune sequencing data. cDNA libraries of TCR beta carried unique molecular identifiers. TCRdb reanalysed the PCR reads using MiXCR and keeps one entry per CDR3 protein. The repertoire includes 600,000 to 700,000 distinct CDR3 sequences, approximately 59% of them detected once, and around 11% sits in the top ten. Antigens for these TCRs are unknown. Study observations and caveats: The study found TRBV5-6, TRBV5-1 and TRBV20-1 among 5 or 6 TRBV segments more frequent in patients than controls.

The sample comprised blood. These TCRs come from a girl aged 2-9 years with multiple sclerosis.

The V gene is TRBV7-3, the J gene TRBJ2-5; the D gene is possibly TRBD2 (5 bases). With the DNA end fitting TRBJ2-7 better, the J assignment may be wrong. This CDR3 region has 15 residues. Looked up from germline, CDR1 is SGHTA and CDR2 is FQGTGA. The CDR3 sequence is CASSSSPDGTYEQYF. The CDR3 DNA reads TGTGCCAGCAGCTCGTCCCCGGACGGGACCTACGAGCAGTACTTC.

The CDR3 bases are TGTGCCAGCAGTCCCCAATCGGGGCCTCATGGCTACACCTTC. This sequence encodes CASSPQSGPHGYTF. The chain links TRBV12-3 or TRBV12-4 to TRBJ1-2, with D perhaps matching TRBD1 (5 bases). CDR3 length equals 14 residues. Trimming cost V 5 bases and J 6 bases, with 16 bases left between them.

The genes are TRBV29-1 and TRBJ2-5; perhaps TRBD2 as D (7 bases). The germline V and J ends were trimmed by 4 bases and 5 bases, with 14 bases remaining between them. CDR1 SQVTM and CDR2 ANQGSEA come from the germline V gene. This CDR3 spans 13 amino acids. CDR3 region: CSVGAGDRETQYF. CDR3 bases: TGCAGCGTTGGGGCGGGAGACAGGGAGACCCAGTACTTC.

DNA of the CDR3: TGCGCCAGCAGCCAAGACGTAGCGGGGGGGCTAGATACGCAGTATTTT. As protein: CASSQDVAGGLDTQYF. The chain recombines TRBV4-3 with TRBJ2-3; 11 nucleotides line up with TRBD2. The V gene's germline CDR1 is LGHNA and CDR2 YSLEER. V shed 0 bases and J 5 bases; nucleotides not matched to a gene: 4. CDR3 size: 16 residues.

This clonotype has more than one count but fewer than ten. The rearrangement uses TRBV7-2 and TRBJ2-5, with D unclear. This CDR3 contains 16 residues. The V gene's germline CDR1 is SGHTA and CDR2 FQGNSA. Trimming removed 1 base at V and 1 base at J, with 13 bases between. The CDR3 spells CASSLVSRQSQETQYF. In DNA form, the CDR3 reads TGTGCCAGCAGCTTAGTATCGCGGCAGTCCCAAGAGACCCAGTACTTC.

CDR3 residues: CSARLWEGLYNEQFF. Here the CDR3 DNA reads TGCAGTGCTAGACTGTGGGAGGGCCTCTACAATGAGCAGTTCTTC. The chain combines TRBV20-1 with TRBJ2-1, with 7 bases fitting TRBD2. The CDR3 spans 15 residues. Germline V gives CDR1 DFQATT, CDR2 SNEGSKA (reference sequence). The ends lost 2 bases at V and 3 bases at J; junction bases unmatched: 7.

V and J are TRBV7-2 and TRBJ2-4; D is unclear. Trimming left V 5 bases short and J 0 bases short, with 11 bases between. The CDR3 has 15 amino acids. The germline CDR1 and CDR2 sequences are SGHTA and FQGNSA. The CDR3 loop is CASSRVLLAKNIQYF. The CDR3 DNA follows: TGTGCCAGCAGCAGAGTCCTTCTAGCCAAAAACATTCAGTACTTC.

This clonotype has only a few counts. The V and J genes are TRBV9 and TRBJ2-5; 8 nucleotides match TRBD2. The junction had 12 bases not matched to a gene; V was cut back by 3 bases and J by 11 bases. The length of the CDR3 is 14 residues. The germline gives CDR1 SGDLS, CDR2 YYNGEE. The CDR3, as DNA: TGTGCCAGCAGCGAGGAGCGGGAGATGGGGGAGCAGTACTTC. This encodes CASSEEREMGEQYF.

The table lists this clonotype with a few counts. The gene calls are TRBV29-1 and TRBJ2-1; the match to TRBD1 covers 7 bases. The CDR3 sequence is 13 residues long. Germline trimming cut 6 bases from V and 9 bases from J; bases unmatched to any gene: 11. Germline CDR1 is SQVTM and CDR2 is ANQGSEA. The CDR3 loop reads CSVGQRAGVEQFF. CDR3 nucleotides: TGCAGCGTGGGACAGAGGGCCGGGGTTGAGCAGTTCTTC.

This clonotype was seen a few times. The chain joins TRBV6-5 to TRBJ2-5, with 9 bases aligning to TRBD2. The V gene's germline CDR1 is MNHEY and CDR2 SVGAGI. V gave up 5 bases and J gave up 7 bases; unmatched junction bases: 8. The CDR3 is made up of 14 amino acids. The chain's CDR3 is CASSPLAGPGTQYF. In DNA, the CDR3 is TGTGCCAGCAGTCCACTAGCGGGCCCGGGGACCCAGTACTTC.

The chain has TRBV29-1 and TRBJ2-2, with D uncertain. Trimming pared 5 bases from V and 0 bases from J, leaving 16 bases between. The CDR3 length is 16 residues. Germline V lookup: CDR1 SQVTM, CDR2 ANQGSEA. As DNA, the CDR3 is TGCAGCGTTTCTACCCATCCCGATCCGAACACCGGGGAGCTGTTTTTT. This translates into CSVSTHPDPNTGELFF.

This chain joins TRBV10-2 and TRBJ2-6; D gene unclear. This CDR3 has 15 residues. The germline V and J ends were trimmed by 8 bases and 2 bases, with 13 bases remaining between them. From germline, CDR1 is WSHSY and CDR2 SAAADI. This CDR3 is CASSDTGPGANVLTF. The DNA of the CDR3 is TGCGCCAGCTCTGACACCGGGCCTGGGGCCAACGTCCTGACTTTC.

This chain uses TRBV20-1 with TRBJ2-3; 11 bases are shared with TRBD2. In germline, CDR1 is DFQATT, CDR2 SNEGSKA (reference sequence). J gave up 4 bases and V 8 bases, and 5 bases lay outside the gene matches. The CDR3 runs 13 residues. The chain's CDR3 is CSPKLAGADTQYF. CDR3 nucleotides: TGCAGTCCAAAACTAGCGGGAGCAGATACGCAGTATTTT.

The chain uses TRBV5-1 and TRBJ2-1; D remains ambiguous. Germline CDR1 is SGHRS and CDR2 is YFSETQ. The CDR3 covers 15 residues. The V end was cut by 2 bases, the J end by 2 bases, with 11 bases between. CDR3: CASSFGYGTYNEQFF. The DNA for the CDR3 is TGCGCCAGCAGCTTCGGGTATGGGACCTACAATGAGCAGTTCTTC. Combining the CDR3 with reference TRBV5-1 and TRBJ2-1 gives the whole variable domain KAGVTQTPRYLIKTRGQQVTLSCSPISGHRSVSWYQQTPGQGLQFLFEYFSETQRNKGNFPGRFSGRQFSNSRSEMNVSTLELGDSALYLCASSFGYGTYNEQFFGPGTRLTVL.

The chain carries TRBV13 and TRBJ1-1, with a tentative D call TRBD1 (5 bases). The germline CDR1 and CDR2 sequences are PRHDT and FYEKMQ (reference sequence). CDR3 length: 12 residues. Trimming pared 5 bases from V and 7 bases from J, leaving 11 bases between. The CDR3: CASSPYRGEAFF. The CDR3 coding sequence is TGTGCCAGCAGCCCCTATAGGGGTGAAGCTTTCTTT.

The chain has TRBV29-1 and TRBJ2-5; D remains unclear. The V gene lost 3 bases and the J gene lost 5 bases, with 7 bases spanning the gap. Germline assignment: CDR1 SQVTM and CDR2 ANQGSEA. CDR3 length: 11 residues. The CDR3 sequence: CSVEELETQYF. The CDR3 coding sequence is TGCAGCGTTGAGGAATTGGAGACCCAGTACTTC.

CDR3 region: CASSIDRGETQYF. DNA of the CDR3: TGTGCCAGTAGTATTGACAGGGGAGAAACCCAGTACTTC. The chain joins TRBV19 to TRBJ2-5; TRBD1 matches at 8 bases. The CDR3 totals 13 residues. The trim removed 3 bases at V and 8 bases at J, leaving 5 bases unmatched. In germline, CDR1 is LNHDA, CDR2 SQIVND (reference sequence).

This clonotype was recorded once. The rearrangement uses TRBV20-1 and TRBJ2-7; D is possibly TRBD1 or TRBD2 (6 bases each). CDR1 is DFQATT and CDR2 is SNEGSKA in the germline V gene (reference sequence). This CDR3 comprises 15 residues. The germline V and J ends were trimmed by 5 bases and 7 bases, with 24 bases remaining between them. The CDR3 loop reads CSARPAGGLSREQYF. CDR3 nucleotide sequence: TGCAGTGCTCGTCCTGCTGGGGGGCTTTCGCGGGAGCAGTACTTC.

This clonotype showed up just a few times. The chain combines TRBV29-1 with TRBJ1-1; D unresolved. Germline V gene sequence: CDR1 SQVTM, CDR2 ANQGSEA. The V and J ends lost 3 bases and 2 bases respectively, with 7 bases between them. There are 12 residues in the CDR3. CDR3 bases: TGCAGCGTTGATGAGGGTAACACTGAAGCTTTCTTT. Residues: CSVDEGNTEAFF.

About this clonotype: The junction departs from the called germline gene at one end, perhaps through a read error. The J gene is TRBJ2-6, the V gene TRBV10-3; D might be TRBD1 (5 bases). Looked up from germline, CDR1 is ENHRY and CDR2 is SYGVKD. The length of the CDR3 is 14 residues. DNA of the CDR3: TGTGCCATCAGTGACAACTCTGGGGCCGACGTCCTGACTTTC. Its protein product is CAISDNSGADVLTF.

The chain recombines TRBV12-3 or TRBV12-4 with TRBJ1-5, with D possibly being TRBD1 (5 bases). The CDR3 totals 17 residues. Trimming took 0 bases from V and 1 from J, leaving 13 bases between them. CDR3 loop: CASSLASWGISNQPQHF. For the CDR3, the DNA is TGTGCCAGCAGTTTAGCGTCATGGGGGATAAGCAATCAGCCCCAGCATTTT.

The V call is TRBV6-2 or TRBV6-3, the J call TRBJ2-5; D gene unclear. CDR1 is MNHEY, CDR2 SVGEGT, per germline. This CDR3 contains 13 residues. The V end was cut by 0 bases, the J end by 1 base, with 3 bases between. CDR3 sequence (DNA): TGTGCCAGCAGTTACTCGCCCCAAGAGACCCAGTACTTC. Protein: CASSYSPQETQYF.

V usage is TRBV11-2 and J usage is TRBJ2-5, with 8 bases that match TRBD2. The CDR3 has 20 residues. The V and J ends lost 5 bases and 2 bases, in that order; junction bases with no gene match: 22. In germline, CDR1 is SGHAT, CDR2 FQNNGV. CDR3 residues: CASSAAPWGRGAAQQETQYF. The CDR3 DNA is TGTGCCAGCAGCGCGGCCCCCTGGGGGCGGGGGGCAGCCCAACAAGAGACCCAGTACTTC.

The chain carries TRBV12-3 or TRBV12-4 and TRBJ2-1, with no clear D. The CDR3 has 15 residues. Trimming removed 4 bases from V and 0 bases from J, with 10 bases in between. CDR3 coding DNA: TGTGCCAGCAGTTACCAAAGGTCCTCCTACAATGAGCAGTTCTTC. It yields the protein CASSYQRSSYNEQFF.

The CDR3 nucleotides read TGTGCCACCAGTGACGGGTTAGGAGAGACCCAGTACTTC. Amino acid sequence: CATSDGLGETQYF. The chain combines TRBV24-1 with TRBJ2-5; no reliable D call. Trimming removed 4 bases from V and 4 bases from J, with 9 bases in between. The V gene's germline CDR1 is KGHDR and CDR2 SFDVKD. CDR3 length: 13 amino acids.

The chain recombines TRBV29-1 with TRBJ2-7; tentative D call: TRBD2 (5 bases). Per germline, CDR1 SQVTM and CDR2 ANQGSEA. Trimming cost V 4 bases and J 6 bases, with 16 bases left between them. The CDR3 extends over 13 amino acids. Here the CDR3 reads CSVVRVVGGEQYF. The DNA for the CDR3 is TGCAGCGTTGTGAGGGTAGTGGGCGGCGAGCAGTACTTC.

V is TRBV7-9 and J is TRBJ2-3; 8 bases are shared with TRBD2. The V segment lost 7 bases and the J segment 4 bases; nucleotides outside the gene matches: 10. The CDR3 contains 15 residues. CDR1 is SEHNR, CDR2 FQNEAQ, per germline (reference sequence). CDR3 in DNA: TGTGCCAGCACCGTTAGCGGGGAGCTCGCAGATACGCAGTATTTT. This translates into CASTVSGELADTQYF.

The genes are TRBV5-1 and TRBJ2-2; a weak D match, TRBD2 (6 bases). V was pared by 5 bases and J by 0 bases, with 8 bases between. This CDR3 is built from 14 residues. CDR1 and CDR2 from the germline V gene are SGHRS and YFSETQ. The CDR3 DNA sequence: TGCGCCAGCAGTGGGGGGACGAACACCGGGGAGCTGTTTTTT. As protein: CASSGGTNTGELFF.

This clonotype has more than one count but fewer than ten. The chain has TRBV10-3 and TRBJ2-7; TRBD1 agrees at 7 bases. The CDR3 is 13 residues long. The ends lost 3 bases at V and 5 bases at J; junction bases unmatched: 4. The V gene's germline CDR1 is ENHRY and CDR2 SYGVKD. The CDR3 sequence is CAISDDRDHEQYF. The CDR3 DNA reads as TGTGCCATCAGTGACGACAGGGACCACGAGCAGTACTTC.